The source of this T cell receptor beta chain is a study of CD8+ T cells in alopecia areata (dated by TCRdb to 2016 to 2019). Regarding the complete study: The treated patients, all with moderate-to-severe alopecia areata, were enrolled in an open-label pilot trial of oral tofacitinib given at 5 to 10 mg twice daily. Biopsies were taken from tofacitinib-treated patients at baseline and at 4 and 24 weeks of treatment, and a later scalp biopsy was taken in several of the tofacitinib-treated patients. Patients stayed on tofacitinib for 6 to 18 months and then had 6 months of follow-up off drug so that delayed response and recurrence could be assessed. The RNA source kit depended on sample type: the PAXgene miRNA kit for fixed scalp, the miRNeasy kit for PBMCs, and the RNeasy kit for mouse skin. To study T cell clonal expansion in alopecia areata, the researchers applied high-throughput TCRbeta sequencing to both the C3H/HeJ mouse model and human patients. Clonality in the scalp was compared among normal scalp (n=4), patchy alopecia areata scalp (n=8), and alopecia totalis/universalis scalp (n=8). TCRbeta CDR3 regions were amplified by immunoSEQ multiplex PCR with 35 Vbeta forward and 13 Jbeta reverse primers. Human TCRbeta sequencing covered scalp tissue and sorted CD4+ and CD8+ peripheral blood T cells from patchy and totalis/universalis alopecia areata patients and healthy controls.

Results and caveats for the whole study, not just this receptor: Compared with normal scalp, lesional scalp had higher clonality and more expanded CD8+ clones, particularly in alopecia totalis/universalis, a pattern that suggests antigenic drive. Unlike mouse skin, where gammadelta T cells dominate, normal human skin contains resident alphabeta T cells that get sequenced too, which complicates analysis of the scalp TCR repertoire. Shared TCR sequences between patients were less evident than in mice, which may be partly attributable to HLA diversity in the patient population.

As encoded in the germline V gene, CDR1 is SGHVS while CDR2 is FQNEAQ. The CDR3 sequence holds 16 residues, the cysteine and phenylalanine included. Solely the CDR3 DNA is kept, with 48 bases framed from the first base. Trimming accounts for 3 bases at V and 7 bases at J, while the number of junction bases matched to no gene is 11. The sample's time point label is to be understood as: baseline before oral tofacitinib. Peripheral blood and lesional scalp punch biopsies were obtained from patients with alopecia areata. PBMCs were separated by density centrifugation and stained for CD3, CD4 and CD8, after which CD4+ and CD8+ T cells were sorted on a FACSAria. This clone occurred a few times. Its antigen is unknown. Per-base qualities were not stored, and no clone one base away is much larger. The receptor library was made with the immunoSEQ multiplex PCR assay. RNA was extracted from all samples and reverse transcribed into cDNA as template for TCR sequencing. SuperScript III was used to make first-strand cDNA, primed with a 2:1 mix of oligo-dT and random hexamers. Amplification bias was assessed with a synthetic immune receptor repertoire, and residual bias was removed computationally. As for the authors' bioinformatics: After raw reads were preprocessed to remove errors, the CDR3 was defined following IMGT conventions as running from the conserved cysteine to phenylalanine. Clonality was computed by normalizing Shannon entropy by log2 of the number of productive unique TCRs and subtracting the result from 1. Whether each scalp clone was CD4 or CD8 was inferred by checking scalp TCRbeta sequences against the CD4 and CD8 repertoires from sorted blood. TCRdb took this table from immuneACCESS and kept in-frame rearrangements with V and J called. Such tables lack part of the clones; where checked against another copy, unresolved V genes explain under half of the gap, and the rest is unexplained. V and J calls plus clone size are reproduced from that table; the DNA served to infer D and trimming. In this sample the table shows some 130,000 clones, more than 40% of which occur a single time. Over 15% of the sample is taken by the ten largest.

The chain was built from TRBV7-8 and TRBJ2-1; 8 central nucleotides agree with TRBD2. This receptor was taken from a human donor with alopecia areata. This specimen was CD8+ T cells sorted from blood, taken at week 0. The CDR3: CASSFPERGLSNEQFF. The sequenced DNA: TGTGCCAGCAGCTTTCCGGAGCGGGGGCTCTCGAATGAGCAGTTCTTC.